The 15 T cell receptor delta chains below were found in one sample sequenced in a study of gamma delta lymphoproliferative disorders and STAT genes (dated by TCRdb to about 2018). The library was generated by multiplex PCR. Sequenced on an Illumina MiSeq. Clonotypes were called again by TCRdb from the public reads via CATT, and duplicate nucleotide sequences were then merged into one entry. Across this sample there are more than 1,000 delta-chain clones, with 2.4% seen only once. The ten largest account for around 88% of the sample. Genomic DNA from peripheral blood mononuclear cells isolated from patients and controls was used for TCR sequencing. Sequencing was performed on blood. The receptors were sampled from a human donor in good health.

The table lists this clone with a few counts. TCRdb's protein, taken from a much larger clone, differs from this DNA's translation at residue 8, likely owing to a read error; the protein displayed comes from the DNA. The chain links TRDV1 to TRDJ1; no definite D call. Between the trimmed V and J ends, which lost 1 base and 5 bases, there was a span of 17 bases. CDR1 is TSWWSYY and CDR2 is QGS in the germline V gene. The CDR3 extends over 16 amino acids. This chain's CDR3 is CALGEPFSRVKDKLIF. Written as DNA, the CDR3 is TGTGCTCTTGGGGAACCTTTTTCCCGAGTAAAGGATAAACTCATCTTT.

This clone was seen a few times. This likely stems from a read error, as it lies one base from a far larger clone. The sample carries other DNA sequences with the same CDR3. This sequence joins TRDV1 and TRDJ1; D unclear. Germline CDR1 TSWWSYY, CDR2 QGS. The CDR3 spans 18 residues. The DNA of the CDR3 is TGTGCTCTTGGGGAACTAGTATTCTCGTACCCCCACACTGATAAACTCATCTTT. Translation gives CALGELVFSYPHTDKLIF.

The table lists this clone with a few counts. A far larger clone is off by one base, so a read error is likely. Other DNA sequences within the sample encode an identical CDR3. The CDR3 DNA reads as TGTGCTCTTGGGGGATACTCAGAAGGGCTCTCGTACTGGGCGTACACCGATAAACTCATCTTT. This codes for CALGGYSEGLSYWAYTDKLIF. The chain carries TRDV1 and TRDJ1; a possible D gene is TRDD3 (6 bases). There are 21 residues in the CDR3. Germline-derived CDR1 and CDR2 are TSWWSYY and QGS. Trimming removed 4 bases from V and 0 bases from J, with 30 bases in between.

This clone was picked up many times. Since a far larger clone is one base different, this is likely a read error. The limits of the CDR3 on the DNA are not certain, so only TCRdb's listed CDR3 is given. V usage is TRAV29/DV5 and J usage is TRDJ3; the table's D call, TRDD3, was not checked against the DNA. A total of 20 residues make up the CDR3, ends included. Germline lookup yields CDR1 NSMFDY and CDR2 ISSIKDK. The CDR3 sequence is CSVPLCSTLDTPWDTRQMFF.

As regards this clone: This sequence is one base from a far larger clone and is likely a read error. This CDR3 is also generated by other DNA sequences in the sample. This chain joins TRDV1 and TRDJ1; TRDD3 agrees at 8 bases. The CDR3 length is 17 residues. Losses at the gene ends were 9 bases for V and 0 bases for J; bases not matched to a gene: 15. The germline CDR1 and CDR2 sequences are TSWWSYY and QGS. In DNA, the CDR3 is TGTGCTCTCGGGAACCCCGTGGTGGGGGATCACACCGATAAACTCATCTTT. As protein: CALGNPVVGDHTDKLIF.

Many counts were recorded for this clone. This DNA's translation differs at residue 3 from TCRdb's protein, which comes from a much larger clone; a read error is likely, and the protein shown is translated from the DNA. This rearrangement joins TRDV3 to TRDJ1; 11 bases agree with TRDD3. CDR3 size: 19 residues. Trimming took 5 bases from V and 3 from J; bases not matched to a gene: 23. Germline CDR1 is TVYSNPD and CDR2 is GDNSRS (reference sequence). The CDR3 DNA sequence: TGTGCCGCGAGGCCTTCCCGTGACGGCTGGGGGATACTAGCCGATAAACTCATCTTT. Encoded protein: CAARPSRDGWGILADKLIF.

In regard to this clone: Given a far larger clone just one base away, this is likely a sequencing read error. CDR3 amino acids: CALGEPPFLQLPFWGYWTKYTDKFIF. CDR3 DNA sequence: TGTGCTCTTGGGGAACCTCCTTTCCTACAGCTTCCTTTCTGGGGATACTGGACAAAGTACACCGATAAATTCATCTTT. The chain is built from TRDV1 and TRDJ1; D may be TRDD3 (8 bases). This CDR3 is built from 26 residues. Germline V gene sequence: CDR1 TSWWSYY, CDR2 QGS.

As regards this clone: A read error likely explains why the TCRdb protein, taken from a much larger clone, differs from this DNA's translation at residue 9; the protein shown is translated from the DNA. V and J are TRDV1 and TRDJ1, with D maybe TRDD3 (5 bases). Germline V gives CDR1 TSWWSYY, CDR2 QGS. The length of the CDR3 is 20 residues. The germline V and J ends were trimmed by 2 bases and 0 bases, with 25 bases remaining between them. CDR3: CALGERLGEPSGPYTDKLIF. The CDR3 coding sequence is TGTGCTCTTGGGGAAAGGCTCGGGGAGCCCTCGGGGCCTTACACCGATAAACTCATCTTT.

Comments on this clone: This is likely an artifact of a read error, given a far larger clone one base away. Other DNA sequences in the sample encode the same CDR3. The chain links TRDV3 to TRDJ1, with 11 bases lining up with TRDD3. CDR3 length: 16 residues. Germline CDR1 reads TVYSNPD; CDR2 reads GDNSRS (reference sequence). The CDR3 reads CAFPGGLGDTTDKLIF. CDR3 sequence (DNA): TGTGCCTTCCCAGGGGGCCTGGGGGATACAACCGACAAACTCATCTTT. The full variable domain, rest sourced from reference TRDV3 and TRDJ1, is CDKVTQSSPDQTVASGSEVVLLCTYDTVYSNPDLFWYRIRPDYSFQFVFYGDNSRSEGADFTQGRFSVKHILTQKAFHLVISPVRTEDSATYYCAFPGGLGDTTDKLIFGKGTRVTVEP.

This clone has more than one count but fewer than ten. A single base is all that separates this from a far larger clone, so a read error is likely. This rearrangement joins TRDV3 to TRDJ3, with D tentatively TRDD2 or TRDD3 (9 bases each). V was shortened by 3 bases and J by 3 bases, with 33 bases between the two germline ends. The CDR3 has 22 amino acids. CDR1 and CDR2 (germline): TVYSNPD, GDNSRS (reference sequence). This CDR3 is CALSPFLRKRIWGIWDTRQMFF. The CDR3 DNA sequence: TGTGCCTTGAGCCCCTTCCTACGTAAGCGTATCTGGGGGATCTGGGACACCCGACAGATGTTTTTC.

In this sample, this clone turned up a few times. The protein TCRdb gives is from a much larger clone and does not agree with this DNA's translation at residue 14, likely a read error; the protein shown here comes from the DNA. This sequence joins TRDV1 and TRDJ1; the D gene is possibly TRDD3 (6 bases). Because TCRdb records no J gene, it was assigned here through a match of the DNA to germline. The CDR3 totals 18 residues. Trimming removed 4 bases at V and 5 bases at J, with 26 bases between. The V gene's germline CDR1 is TSWWSYY and CDR2 QGS. CDR3 in DNA: TGTGCTCTTGGGGTTAAACGGGTCCTAAGGCCGGGGGAGGATAAACTCATCTTT. Translated, it gives CALGVKRVLRPGEDKLIF.

For this clone: For this DNA, TCRdb reports the protein of a much larger clone, which diverges at residue 7, most likely from a read error; the protein presented here is translated directly from the DNA. The chain combines TRDV1 with TRDJ1; the D is unclear. Germline V CDR1 and CDR2: TSWWSYY, QGS. The CDR3 has 15 residues. V gave up 9 bases and J gave up 7 bases, with 24 bases separating them. CDR3 nucleotides: TGTGCTCTAGTACAGTACTTGGTCCCCGGGTCTAAACTCATCTTT. Its protein product is CALVQYLVPGSKLIF.

In regard to this clone: The amino acid sequence in TCRdb belongs to a much larger clone and departs from this DNA's translation at residue 9, likely a sequencing read error; the sequence shown is translated from the DNA. CDR3 sequence (DNA): TGTGCCTGTGACACGGCCTGGGGGAGCCACACCGATAAACTCATCTTT. Protein product: CACDTAWGSHTDKLIF. V gene TRDV2 combines with J gene TRDJ1; 8 positions match TRDD3. Unmatched junction bases numbered 6, after V lost 1 base and J lost 0 bases. Germline V gives CDR1 GEAIGNYY, CDR2 EKD. The CDR3 is 16 residues long.

The sample holds a few counts of this clone. A far larger clone lies a single base away; this is likely a read error. The same CDR3 can be traced to other DNA sequences in this sample. The gene calls are TRDV1 and TRDJ1; maybe TRDD2 (8 bases). The CDR3 is 21 amino acids. V was trimmed by 3 bases and J by 0 bases, leaving 29 bases between them. Germline V gene data show CDR1 as TSWWSYY and CDR2 as QGS. Here the CDR3 DNA reads TGTGCTCTTGGGGAGTATGGTCTTCCTACAGAAACGCTGGGGGACACCGATAAACTCATCTTT. Translation gives CALGEYGLPTETLGDTDKLIF.

Notes on this clone: This sequence is one base from a far larger clone and is likely a read error. The sample contains more than one DNA sequence encoding this CDR3. The chain carries TRDV1 and TRDJ1, with D tentatively TRDD3 (6 bases). The germline V gene has CDR1 TSWWSYY and CDR2 QGS. The CDR3 loop spans 18 amino acids. The CDR3 coding sequence is TGTGCTCTTGGGGTTAAACGGGTCCTAAGGCCGGGGGAGTATAAGCTCATCTTT. Protein: CALGVKRVLRPGEYKLIF.